The clone carrying this T cell receptor beta chain was seen a handful of times. Its specificity is unknown. The data derive from a study of T cells after yellow fever vaccination. Study-level points and caveats: The presence of abundant clonotypes contaminating from the bulk population was possible in FACS-sorted repertoires. A minor fraction of clonotypes spanned both CD4 and CD8 compartments. Although the secondary response was weaker, it peaked faster, at day 5 versus 15.

Each CDR3 protein is one row after TCRdb ran MiXCR on the 5' RACE reads. This sample has a few hundred thousand distinct CDR3 sequences, with around a sixth found just once. The CDR3 loop spans 15 amino acids. Trimming removed 2 bases from V and 2 bases from J, with 12 bases in between. Germline assignment: CDR1 SGHKS and CDR2 YYEKEE (reference sequence). This clonotype originated in a man between 18 and 29 years old who received the YFV17D yellow fever vaccine. The specimen comprised PBMCs, sampled less than 6 days after the first yellow fever vaccination. The V and J genes are TRBV5-5 and TRBJ2-3, with D possibly being TRBD2 (5 bases). CDR3 region: CASSLGGGDTDTQYF. DNA of the CDR3: TGTGCCAGCAGCTTAGGTGGAGGAGACACAGATACGCAGTATTTT. Complete variable domain (other parts from reference TRBV5-5 and TRBJ2-3): DAGVTQSPTHLIKTRGQQVTLRCSPISGHKSVSWYQQVLGQGPQFIFQYYEKEERGRGNFPDRFSARQFPNYSSELNVNALLLGDSALYLCASSLGGGDTDTQYFGPGTRLTVL.